This TCR beta chain was identified during a study of blood T cells in healthy people across ages. Regarding the study as a whole: Both naive CD4+ cell counts and diversity were greater in long-lived donors than in aged donors.

Ten milliliters of peripheral blood were drawn from each donor into EDTA-treated tubes. PBMCs numbering at least 6 million were isolated per sample. Comments on this clonotype: The antigen remains undetermined.

A J-beta primer mix and a sample-barcoded 5' primer were used in a second PCR of roughly 6 to 11 cycles. With 12 random nucleotides, a template-switch adaptor tagged each individual cDNA molecule. TCRdb reprocessed the 5' RACE reads via MiXCR and lists one record per CDR3 protein. The sample lists 1.5 million or so distinct CDR3 sequences, approximately 43% seen once, with about 3.8% in the top ten. Germline V gene sequence: CDR1 SNHLY, CDR2 FYNNEI. The CDR3 is made up of 13 amino acids. V lost 4 bases to trimming and J lost 6 bases, with 10 bases between them. This chain links TRBV2 with TRBJ2-1, with no clear D. The material sequenced was blood. The receptor was derived from a woman aged 18-35 years in good health. The CDR3 DNA is TGTGCCAGCAGTGTAACATATTTCAATGAGCAGTTCTTC. Residues: CASSVTYFNEQFF.